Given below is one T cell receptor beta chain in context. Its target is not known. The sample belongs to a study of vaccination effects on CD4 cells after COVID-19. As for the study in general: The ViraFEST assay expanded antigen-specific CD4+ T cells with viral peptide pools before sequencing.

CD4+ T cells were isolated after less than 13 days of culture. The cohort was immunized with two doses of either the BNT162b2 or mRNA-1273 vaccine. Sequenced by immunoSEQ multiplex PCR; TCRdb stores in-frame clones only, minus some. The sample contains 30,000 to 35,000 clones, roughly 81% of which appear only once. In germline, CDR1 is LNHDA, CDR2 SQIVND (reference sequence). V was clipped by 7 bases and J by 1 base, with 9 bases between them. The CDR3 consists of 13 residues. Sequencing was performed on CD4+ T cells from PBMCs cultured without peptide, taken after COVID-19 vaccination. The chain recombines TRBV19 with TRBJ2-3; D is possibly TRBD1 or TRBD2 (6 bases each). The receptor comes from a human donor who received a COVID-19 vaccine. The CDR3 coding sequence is TGTGCCAGTAAGGAGGGGGGCACAGATACGCAGTATTTT. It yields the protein CASKEGGTDTQYF.